These 31 T cell receptor beta chains came from one sample sequenced in a study of regulatory T cells in long-lasting Graves disease. For TCR beta, libraries came from iRepertoire HTBI primers and Arm-PCR of CDR3 regions. From the multiplex PCR reads, TCRdb called clonotypes with MiXCR, one entry per CDR3 protein. The sample shows 400,000 to 500,000 distinct CDR3 sequences, around 15% of them seen only once. Time point given: newly diagnosed GD, antithyroid drugs for less than 3 months. Following extraction of RNA from PBMCs, that RNA was used to make the TCR library. These same records also appear under a second study, on T cells in Graves' hyperthyroidism and ophthalmopathy.

The sequencing used peripheral blood mononuclear cells (PBMCs), collected at new diagnosis, from a patient treated with antithyroid drugs. The source of these receptors is a woman aged 50 to 60 with Graves disease.

This clonotype occurred many times. Relative to the germline gene, one junction end is altered; a read error may explain this. The rearrangement links TRBV6-2 or TRBV6-3 to TRBJ1-1; D ambiguous. The CDR3 is 14 residues long. Per the germline V gene, CDR1 is MNHEY and CDR2 is SVGEGT. The CDR3 loop reads CASSDSHGNTEAFF. The CDR3 nucleotides read TGTGCCAGCAGTGACTCCCATGGGAACACTGAAGCTTTCTTT.

The rearrangement links TRBV6-2 or TRBV6-3 to TRBJ1-2, with a possible D match to TRBD1 (6 bases). In germline, CDR1 is MNHEY, CDR2 SVGEGT. The V end lost 5 bases, the J end lost 1 base, and 14 bases lay between the germline ends. CDR3 length: 15 residues. The CDR3 loop reads CASSVRTDFNYGYTF. DNA for the CDR3: TGTGCCAGCAGTGTTCGGACAGACTTTAACTATGGCTACACCTTC.

This clonotype was recorded a few times. The J gene is TRBJ2-3, the V gene TRBV7-9; D remains ambiguous. The V gene's germline CDR1 is SEHNR and CDR2 FQNEAQ (reference sequence). This CDR3 has 16 amino acids. V lost 5 bases and J lost 0, with 15 bases in between. The CDR3 region has the DNA TGTGCCAGCAGCCTAAGAGAGAGGCCTAGCACAGATACGCAGTATTTT. Protein product: CASSLRERPSTDTQYF.

At least ten counts were recorded for this clonotype. The chain employs TRBV2 and TRBJ1-1; perhaps TRBD1 as D (5 bases). Germline CDR1 SNHLY, CDR2 FYNNEI. The ends were cut back, 0 bases at V and 0 bases at J, with 8 bases in the middle. CDR3 length: 15 amino acids. The CDR3 spells CASSEAGALNTEAFF. Written as DNA, the CDR3 is TGTGCCAGCAGTGAAGCAGGGGCCCTGAACACTGAAGCTTTCTTT.

This clonotype came up many times. The rearrangement links TRBV28 to TRBJ2-7; D is unclear. There are 12 residues in the CDR3. Germline V CDR1 and CDR2: MDHEN, SYDVKM. V dropped 4 bases and J dropped 1 base, with 5 bases sitting between them. The CDR3 reads CASSSVSYEQYF. CDR3 DNA: TGTGCCAGCAGTTCGGTGTCCTACGAGCAGTACTTC.

Ten or more counts support this clonotype. CDR3 coding DNA: TGTGCCAGCAACAGGGGACTAGCGGGAGAGTACGAGCAGTACTTC. This codes for CASNRGLAGEYEQYF. J is TRBJ2-7 and V is TRBV10-3, with 14 bases lining up with TRBD2. Per the germline V gene, CDR1 is ENHRY and CDR2 is SYGVKD. The CDR3 spans 15 residues. J gave up 4 bases and V 10 bases, and 9 bases lay outside the gene matches.

This clonotype has ten or more counts. V and J are TRBV28 and TRBJ1-1; D gene ambiguous. CDR3 size: 16 residues. With 6 bases removed from V and 5 bases from J, the gap between germline ends came to 22 bases. CDR1 is MDHEN, CDR2 SYDVKM, per germline. This CDR3 is CASSQQGWFWDTEAFF. The CDR3 DNA sequence: TGTGCCAGCAGCCAACAAGGTTGGTTCTGGGATACTGAAGCTTTCTTT.

The sample holds a few counts of this clonotype. The gene calls are TRBV14 and TRBJ1-5; D is undetermined. This CDR3 region has 13 residues. V was cut by 2 bases and J by 5 bases, with 7 bases left in between. Germline CDR1 reads SGHDN; CDR2 reads FVKESK. CDR3 in amino acids: CASSQSKDQPQHF. The CDR3 nucleotides are TGTGCCAGCAGCCAATCTAAGGATCAGCCCCAGCATTTT.

This clonotype was recorded at least ten times. The V and J genes are TRBV6-1 and TRBJ1-2, with D possibly being TRBD1 (6 bases). The CDR3 contains 12 residues. The ends were cut back, 6 bases at V and 7 bases at J, with 12 bases in the middle. Germline V gene data show CDR1 as MNHNS and CDR2 as SASEGT. The chain's CDR3 is CASRGAYGGYTF. The CDR3 nucleotides read TGTGCCAGCAGGGGGGCGTATGGTGGCTACACCTTC.

This chain links TRBV19 with TRBJ2-7; perhaps TRBD2 as D (5 bases). V was clipped by 3 bases and J by 10 bases, with 16 bases between them. The CDR3 runs to 13 residues. CDR1 and CDR2 (germline): LNHDA, SQIVND (reference sequence). The CDR3 loop reads CASSMEGRRGQYF. The CDR3 DNA reads TGTGCCAGTAGTATGGAAGGGCGACGGGGTCAGTACTTC.

This clonotype was seen more than once but under ten times. Lacking the conserved final phenylalanine or tryptophan, this CDR3 likely reflects a read error. In DNA, the CDR3 is TGCGCCAGCAGCTCGGACGCAAACACCGGGGAGCTGTTTCTT. Protein product: CASSSDANTGELFL. The chain employs TRBV5-1 and TRBJ2-2; D is uncertain. V shed 3 bases and J shed 2 bases, with 8 bases lying between them. Germline CDR1 SGHRS, CDR2 YFSETQ. This CDR3 is built from 14 residues.

This clonotype was recorded many times. The chain joins TRBV7-9 to TRBJ2-5; tentative D call: TRBD1 (5 bases). Germline lookup yields CDR1 SEHNR and CDR2 FQNEAQ (reference sequence). The V and J ends lost 4 bases and 1 base respectively, with 10 bases between them. There are 14 residues in the CDR3. The CDR3 region is CASSSRQTQETQYF. In nucleotides, the CDR3 is TGTGCCAGCAGCTCACGACAGACCCAAGAGACCCAGTACTTC.

There are many counts of this clonotype. The chain links TRBV6-1 to TRBJ2-2; D unclear. The CDR3 is made up of 14 amino acids. CDR1 and CDR2 (germline): MNHNS, SASEGT. Trimming stripped 5 bases from V and 3 bases from J, with 10 bases between. CDR3 residues: CASSLARYTGELFF. CDR3 in DNA: TGTGCCAGCAGTCTCGCACGCTACACCGGGGAGCTGTTTTTT.

This clonotype was observed at least ten times. The V and J genes are TRBV10-1 and TRBJ1-1; TRBD1 matches at 7 bases. The CDR3 runs 14 residues. The germline gives CDR1 WNHNN, CDR2 SYGVQD (reference sequence). The junction had 4 bases not matched to a gene; V was cut back by 2 bases and J by 4 bases. CDR3 coding DNA: TGCGCCAGCAGTGAGCAGACAGGGACCACTGAAGCTTTCTTT. Amino acid sequence: CASSEQTGTTEAFF.

This clonotype has at least ten counts. The V gene is TRBV24-1, the J gene TRBJ2-5; D gene ambiguous. Looked up from germline, CDR1 is KGHDR and CDR2 is SFDVKD. The length of the CDR3 is 14 residues. Trimming left V 0 bases short and J 4 bases short, with 8 bases between. The CDR3 bases are TGTGCCACCAGTGATTTGAGGGCCGGAGAGACCCAGTACTTC. This codes for CATSDLRAGETQYF.

This clonotype was recorded many times. V usage is TRBV20-1 and J usage is TRBJ2-7; 7 bases map to TRBD2. This CDR3 comprises 13 residues. Germline CDR1 reads DFQATT; CDR2 reads SNEGSKA (reference sequence). Unmatched junction bases numbered 3, after V lost 0 bases and J lost 4 bases. CDR3 amino acids: CSARDGLEYEQYF. In DNA, the CDR3 is TGCAGTGCTAGAGATGGACTAGAATACGAGCAGTACTTC.

The J gene is TRBJ1-2, the V gene TRBV11-2; perhaps TRBD1 as D (5 bases). Germline V gene sequence: CDR1 SGHAT, CDR2 FQNNGV. This CDR3 has 13 residues. V dropped 1 base and J dropped 4 bases, with 7 bases sitting between them. The CDR3 DNA reads TGTGCCAGCAGCTTAGTTGGGGGCTATGGCTACACCTTC. Encoded protein: CASSLVGGYGYTF. Filled out from reference TRBV11-2 and TRBJ1-2, the complete variable domain reads EAGVAQSPRYKIIEKRQSVAFWCNPISGHATLYWYQQILGQGPKLLIQFQNNGVVDDSQLPKDRFSAERLKGVDSTLKIQPAKLEDSAVYLCASSLVGGYGYTFGSGTRLTVV.

In its sample, this clonotype was seen many times. The chain joins TRBV2 to TRBJ2-1, with 8 bases fitting TRBD1. This CDR3 has 18 residues. Per germline, CDR1 SNHLY and CDR2 FYNNEI. V gave up 8 bases and J gave up 2 bases; unmatched junction bases: 17. The CDR3 protein is CASHGQGGTGGAYNEQFF. The CDR3 nucleotides read TGTGCCAGCCATGGACAGGGAGGAACCGGGGGCGCCTACAATGAGCAGTTCTTC.

This clonotype was seen a single time. The chain recombines TRBV6-7 with TRBJ2-2; D remains ambiguous. TRBV6-7 belongs to the ORF category, with a function that is uncertain. V shed 4 bases and J shed 0 bases, with 12 bases lying between them. The CDR3 extends over 16 amino acids. DNA of the CDR3: TGTGCCAGCAGTTGTGTGCAGATCACGAACACCGGGGAGCTGTTTTTT. This gives the protein CASSCVQITNTGELFF.

The chain couples TRBV5-1 to TRBJ2-4; TRBD1 agrees at 10 bases. This CDR3 has 15 amino acids. Germline loops: CDR1 SGHRS, CDR2 YFSETQ. The V segment lost 4 bases and the J segment 9 bases; nucleotides outside the gene matches: 10. CDR3 sequence reads: CASSHPGQGQGIQYF. CDR3 DNA sequence: TGCGCCAGCAGCCACCCGGGACAGGGGCAGGGCATTCAGTACTTC.

This clonotype was detected many times. The chain combines TRBV2 with TRBJ1-1; D remains ambiguous. V lost 5 bases, J lost 3 bases, and 16 bases lay in between. The germline V gene encodes CDR1 SNHLY and CDR2 FYNNEI. CDR3 size: 15 residues. The CDR3 nucleotides read TGTGCCAGCAGTAACCCCGGTGGACGAGACACTGAAGCTTTCTTT. Translating gives CASSNPGGRDTEAFF.

This clonotype showed up many times. The chain has TRBV7-3 and TRBJ1-3; 7 bases are shared with TRBD1. Germline CDR1 SGHTA, CDR2 FQGTGA. Germline trimming cut 6 bases from V and 0 bases from J; bases unmatched to any gene: 5. The CDR3 is made up of 15 amino acids. The CDR3, as DNA: TGTGCCAGCAGTCGGGACAGCAACTCTGGAAACACCATATATTTT. It codes for CASSRDSNSGNTIYF.

As to this clonotype: A clone one base away is much larger, so this may be a read error. The genes are TRBV3-1 and TRBJ1-1; weak D call: TRBD1 (5 bases). CDR3 size: 15 residues. CDR1 and CDR2 (germline): LGHDT, YNNKEL (reference sequence). The CDR3: CAGSPGDRTNTEAFF. CDR3 nucleotides: TGTGCCGGCAGCCCCGGGGACCGTACGAACACTGAAGCTTTCTTT.

This clonotype was recorded many times. V is TRBV11-2 and J is TRBJ2-1, with 10 bases that match TRBD1. Losses at the gene ends were 5 bases for V and 3 bases for J; bases not matched to a gene: 7. Germline CDR1 is SGHAT and CDR2 is FQNNGV. The CDR3 extends over 16 amino acids. DNA for the CDR3: TGTGCCAGCAGCGACTCGGGACAGGGGTTCTACAATGAGCAGTTCTTC. Translating gives CASSDSGQGFYNEQFF.

The rearrangement joins TRBV9 to TRBJ2-5; D gene ambiguous. Germline CDR1 SGDLS, CDR2 YYNGEE. Between the trimmed V and J ends, which lost 0 bases and 5 bases, there was a span of 17 bases. The CDR3 loop spans 16 amino acids. The CDR3 region has the DNA TGTGCCAGCAGCGTAGGTGTTACTCAACTTGGGGAGACCCAGTACTTC. It specifies CASSVGVTQLGETQYF.

At least ten counts were recorded for this clonotype. This chain links TRBV5-1 with TRBJ2-1; D unresolved. The CDR3 length is 14 residues. Germline V gene lookup returns CDR1 SGHRS and CDR2 YFSETQ. The V gene lost 0 bases and the J gene lost 4 bases, with 8 bases spanning the gap. The CDR3 reads CASSLEVRYNEQFF. The CDR3 DNA follows: TGCGCCAGCAGCTTGGAGGTGCGGTACAATGAGCAGTTCTTC.

This clonotype was found many times. The chain joins TRBV5-1 to TRBJ2-3; 9 bases align to TRBD1. The CDR3 is made up of 16 amino acids. From germline, CDR1 is SGHRS and CDR2 YFSETQ. The ends lost 0 bases at V and 6 bases at J; junction bases unmatched: 8. The CDR3 spells CASSLARDRAPDTQYF. The CDR3, as DNA: TGCGCCAGCAGCTTGGCCCGGGACAGGGCGCCGGATACGCAGTATTTT.

Ten or more counts support this clonotype. This chain connects TRBV7-6 to TRBJ2-7; 7 bases align to TRBD2. There are 14 residues in the CDR3. Germline V gene lookup returns CDR1 SGHVS and CDR2 FNYEAQ. With 8 bases clipped from V and 6 bases from J, the junction kept 13 bases outside the gene matches. The CDR3 coding sequence is TGTGCCAGCGGCCAGGGAGGGTTTTTGGTCGAGCAGTACTTC. It yields the protein CASGQGGFLVEQYF.

This clonotype has more than one count but fewer than ten. The chain links TRBV5-1 to TRBJ2-5; D is unresolved. CDR1 and CDR2 from the germline V gene are SGHRS and YFSETQ. The CDR3 runs to 12 residues. Deletions cut 4 bases from V and 5 bases from J, with 9 bases between. CDR3 loop: CASSTDAETQYF. For the CDR3, the DNA is TGCGCCAGCAGCACGGACGCTGAGACCCAGTACTTC.

This clonotype was seen more than once but under ten times. The chain uses TRBV27 and TRBJ1-2, with TRBD1 identical over 10 bases. CDR3 length: 14 residues. J was trimmed by 3 bases and V by 6 bases; bases with no gene match: 4. Germline lookup yields CDR1 MNHEY and CDR2 SMNVEV (reference sequence). The CDR3 protein is CASRRTGGDYGYTF. The CDR3 nucleotides are TGTGCCAGCAGGAGGACAGGGGGGGACTATGGCTACACCTTC.

This clonotype occurred many times. The chain carries TRBV7-9 and TRBJ2-7; D may match TRBD1 or TRBD2 (5 bases each). The ends were cut back, 2 bases at V and 3 bases at J, with 14 bases in the middle. CDR3 length equals 15 residues. CDR1 and CDR2 from the germline V gene are SEHNR and FQNEAQ (reference sequence). CDR3 region: CASSLSDSGGYEQYF. CDR3 DNA sequence: TGTGCCAGCAGCTTATCTGACTCTGGGGGCTACGAGCAGTACTTC.